This TCR beta chain appears in the sequencing data of a study of Ad26.COV2.S vaccination and SARS-CoV-2 variants. Overall study: The authors gave Ad26.COV2.S intramuscularly, either once or twice 56 days apart.

Losses at the gene ends were 7 bases for V and 6 bases for J; bases not matched to a gene: 18. The CDR3 consists of 18 residues. In germline, CDR1 is MNHEY, CDR2 SMNVEV (reference sequence). To note about this clone: Its target is unknown.

Points from the study as a whole: Individuals receiving vaccine had higher spike-specific TCR breadth than placebo recipients did. Reported post-vaccination CD8+ and CD4+ T cell responses to spike showed substantial breadth.

Indicated treatment: some 20 received Ad26.COV2.S at low or high dose, single or two shots; 5 received placebo; per-sample allocation not given. Specimen acquisition occurred on day 63 following the initial vaccine or placebo injection. Boston supplied an adult donor aged 18-55 years. TCRdb's table, derived via immunoSEQ multiplex PCR, lists solely in-frame clones and lacks some. The table lists a few hundred thousand clones, 80% to 90% of them singletons, with 3.4% in the top ten. The TCR originated in a person aged 18-60 years who received the Ad26.COV2.S COVID-19 vaccine or a placebo. The source material was peripheral blood, sampled in a trial of Ad26.COV2.S vaccine versus placebo. The chain has TRBV27 and TRBJ1-4; 9 bases agree with TRBD1. In DNA form, the CDR3 reads TGTGCCAGCAATTCGGGGAGGGACAGGGACGAGGCTTATGAAAAACTGTTTTTT. Protein sequence: CASNSGRDRDEAYEKLFF. The full variable domain, completed using reference TRBV27 and TRBJ1-4, is EAQVTQNPRYLITVTGKKLTVTCSQNMNHEYMSWYRQDPGLGLRQIYYSMNVEVTDKGDVPEGYKVSRKEKRNFPLILESPSPNQTSLYFCASNSGRDRDEAYEKLFFGSGTQLSVL.